The clone carrying this T cell receptor (beta chain) was counted only a few times. The antigen remains unidentified. MiXCR, run by TCRdb on the 5' RACE reads, gives a single entry per CDR3 protein. The data contain under 550,000 distinct CDR3 sequences, 15% to 20% of them singletons. The sample originates from a study of T-cell memory formation after mild COVID-19. Study information: Clusters of TCRs were largely donor specific. Points from the study as a whole: Balance between CD4 and CD8 was seen in clones contracting day 15 to 85, and a CD4+ lean was seen in later expanders. Researchers found some responding clones in pre-infection memory, a sign that cross-reactive memory joined. CD4+ contracting clones lay mainly in CM and EM, CD8+ ones in EMRA.

Between the trimmed V and J ends, which lost 0 bases and 5 bases, there was a span of 11 bases. CDR1 is SGHTA and CDR2 is FQGNSA in the germline V gene. The length of the CDR3 is 15 residues. The chain is built from TRBV7-2 and TRBJ2-1, with a tentative D call TRBD2 (6 bases). The TCR sequence derives from a young man who had mild COVID-19 (a few samples of this study predate the infection). Cell type and time point are not known. Sequencing input: PBMCs or a T cell subset sorted from them (not recorded which). The DNA of the CDR3 is TGTGCCAGCAGCTTAGCGGTAGCGGCCAACAATGAGCAGTTCTTC. Translation gives CASSLAVAANNEQFF.